The 30 T cell receptor beta chains given below trace back to one sample, sequenced in a study of T cells after yellow fever vaccination. TCRdb passed the 5' RACE reads through MiXCR, listing each CDR3 protein once. The table lists roughly 56,000 distinct CDR3 sequences, approximately 6% of them singletons. The sample was PBMCs, either bulk or a sorted T-cell subset (CD4+, CD8+, memory, or dextramer-sorted; not recorded which), taken on the day of the yellow fever booster vaccination. The receptors shown here come from a man aged 18-30 years who received the YFV17D yellow fever vaccine.

V gene TRBV12-3 or TRBV12-4 combines with J gene TRBJ2-7; tentatively, D is TRBD1 (5 bases). Trimming cost V 5 bases and J 0 bases, with 14 bases left between them. The CDR3 totals 15 residues. CDR3 protein: CASSQGAVYSYEQYV. As DNA, the CDR3 is TGTGCCAGCAGTCAAGGGGCAGTCTACTCCTACGAGCAGTACGTC.

V gene TRBV7-9 combines with J gene TRBJ2-3, with D maybe TRBD2 (5 bases). Germline lookup yields CDR1 SEHNR and CDR2 FQNEAQ (reference sequence). The CDR3 is 14 residues long. V lost 9 bases to trimming and J lost 1 base, with 14 bases between them. CDR3 residues: CASLRPGGTDTQYF. Written as DNA, the CDR3 is TGTGCCAGTCTACGACCCGGGGGCACAGATACGCAGTATTTT.

This clonotype was counted many times. This chain links TRBV7-2 with TRBJ2-4, with TRBD1 as a possible D gene (6 bases). CDR1 is SGHTA, CDR2 FQGNSA, per germline. The V end lost 5 bases, the J end lost 5 bases, and 13 bases lay between the germline ends. The CDR3 consists of 14 residues. The CDR3 spells CASSRPGGENIQYF. In DNA, the CDR3 is TGTGCCAGCAGCCGACCTGGGGGCGAAAACATTCAGTACTTC.

The rearrangement links TRBV6-1 to TRBJ2-5; no definite D call. Trimming cost V 4 bases and J 0 bases, with 3 bases left between them. The length of the CDR3 is 12 residues. CDR1 is MNHNS and CDR2 is SASEGT in the germline V gene. The CDR3 DNA follows: TGTGCCAGCAGTGCTAACCAAGAGACCCAGTACTTC. This sequence encodes CASSANQETQYF.

This chain joins TRBV19 and TRBJ2-1, with D tentatively TRBD2 (5 bases). Per the germline V gene, CDR1 is LNHDA and CDR2 is SQIVND (reference sequence). Trimming left V 1 base short and J 0 bases short, with 16 bases between. CDR3 size: 18 residues. The CDR3 protein is CASSIALAGRSSYNEQFF. In nucleotides, the CDR3 is TGTGCCAGTAGTATAGCTCTCGCGGGTAGAAGCTCCTACAATGAGCAGTTCTTC. Together with reference TRBV19 and TRBJ2-1, the CDR3 gives the full variable domain: DGGITQSPKYLFRKEGQNVTLSCEQNLNHDAMYWYRQDPGQGLRLIYYSQIVNDFQKGDIAEGYSVSREKKESFPLTVTSAQKNPTAFYLCASSIALAGRSSYNEQFFGPGTRLTVL.

This clonotype was detected many times. This rearrangement joins TRBV12-3 or TRBV12-4 to TRBJ2-7; TRBD1 matches 10 bases. The V segment lost 6 bases and the J segment 3 bases; nucleotides outside the gene matches: 5. This CDR3 has 14 amino acids. In nucleotides, the CDR3 is TGTGCCAGCAGGACGGGGACAGGGGTCTACGAGCAGTACTTC. Protein: CASRTGTGVYEQYF.

At least ten counts were recorded for this clonotype. The V call is TRBV5-5, the J call TRBJ2-1; D is possibly TRBD1 or TRBD2 (5 bases each). The CDR3 loop spans 13 amino acids. Germline CDR1 reads SGHKS; CDR2 reads YYEKEE (reference sequence). Between the trimmed V and J ends, which lost 4 bases and 7 bases, there was a span of 12 bases. CDR3 sequence reads: CASSIGTWNEQFF. Here the CDR3 DNA reads TGTGCCAGCAGCATTGGGACCTGGAATGAGCAGTTCTTC.

Ten or more counts support this clonotype. The chain carries TRBV6-2 or TRBV6-3 and TRBJ2-7, with 8 nucleotides matching TRBD1. Germline V gives CDR1 MNHEY, CDR2 SVGEGT. The CDR3 contains 15 residues. The ends lost 2 bases at V and 6 bases at J; junction bases unmatched: 9. The CDR3 DNA reads as TGTGCCAGCAGTTACATGACAGGGGTTTCTCGCGAGCAGTACGTC. Protein product: CASSYMTGVSREQYV.

Only a few counts were recorded for this clonotype. The chain carries TRBV4-2 and TRBJ2-5; no clear D gene. The CDR3 is 15 amino acids. Germline V gene data show CDR1 as LGHNA and CDR2 as YNFKEQ. V was trimmed by 0 bases and J by 0 bases, leaving 8 bases between them. The CDR3 reads CASSQDWRNQETQYF. The CDR3 nucleotides read TGTGCCAGCAGCCAAGATTGGCGGAACCAAGAGACCCAGTACTTC.

The table lists this clonotype with a few counts. This rearrangement joins TRBV29-1 to TRBJ1-2; D gene uncertain. This CDR3 region has 10 residues. Germline CDR1 SQVTM, CDR2 ANQGSEA. V was cut by 6 bases and J by 6 bases, with 8 bases left in between. The CDR3 reads CSVDLDGYTF. In DNA, the CDR3 is TGCAGCGTGGACTTAGATGGCTACACCTTC.

This clonotype was found a few times. The genes are TRBV4-1 and TRBJ2-3; no reliable D call. Trimming left V 1 base short and J 0 bases short, with 8 bases between. Per germline, CDR1 MGHRA and CDR2 YSYEKL. This CDR3 has 15 residues. The CDR3 region is CASSQGIPSTDTQYF. CDR3 DNA sequence: TGCGCCAGCAGCCAAGGGATACCTAGCACAGATACGCAGTATTTT.

This clonotype was seen ten or more times. The CDR3, as DNA: TGTGCCAGCAGCCTGAATGCCTACGAGCAGTACTTC. This sequence encodes CASSLNAYEQYF. V gene TRBV11-2 combines with J gene TRBJ2-7; D is unclear. Germline V gene lookup returns CDR1 SGHAT and CDR2 FQNNGV. Trimming left V 5 bases short and J 2 bases short, with 7 bases between. The CDR3 runs to 12 residues.

This clonotype occurred many times. The chain has TRBV6-5 and TRBJ2-1; D might be TRBD1 or TRBD2, each matching 5 bases. Germline loops: CDR1 MNHEY, CDR2 SVGAGI. This CDR3 contains 14 residues. Trimming removed 6 bases at V and 4 bases at J, with 13 bases between. The CDR3 bases are TGTGCCAGCAGGTCCCGGGACGGTTACAATGAGCAGTTCTTC. Its protein product is CASRSRDGYNEQFF.

This clonotype turned up a few times. V is TRBV6-2 or TRBV6-3 and J is TRBJ2-7; no clear D gene. V was clipped by 3 bases and J by 5 bases, with 14 bases between them. The CDR3 is made up of 14 amino acids. Germline values: CDR1 MNHEY, CDR2 SVGEGT. The CDR3 sequence is CASSYSQYFDEQYF. Here the CDR3 DNA reads TGTGCCAGCAGTTATAGTCAGTATTTCGACGAGCAGTACTTC.

This clonotype has a handful of counts. The chain couples TRBV2 to TRBJ1-2; D unresolved. The germline gives CDR1 SNHLY, CDR2 FYNNEI. Deletions cut 9 bases from V and 1 base from J, with 12 bases between. This CDR3 spans 13 amino acids. In DNA, the CDR3 is TGTGCCAGTGGGGAGGACCTTAACTATGGCTACACCTTC. This codes for CASGEDLNYGYTF.

This clonotype was observed many times. The chain uses TRBV9 and TRBJ1-5; D is uncertain. The CDR3 runs 15 residues. V dropped 0 bases and J dropped 5 bases, with 12 bases sitting between them. Germline V gives CDR1 SGDLS, CDR2 YYNGEE. This CDR3 is CASSVGLGIHQPQHF. The CDR3 DNA reads as TGTGCCAGCAGCGTAGGGTTGGGGATTCATCAGCCCCAGCATTTT.

This clonotype came up a few times. The V and J genes are TRBV7-9 and TRBJ2-3; D is uncertain. V was shortened by 2 bases and J by 0 bases, with 15 bases between the two germline ends. The V gene's germline CDR1 is SEHNR and CDR2 FQNEAQ (reference sequence). The CDR3 is made up of 17 amino acids. The CDR3 reads CASSLNRAPMSTDTQYF. The CDR3 DNA is TGTGCCAGCAGCTTAAATAGGGCACCAATGAGCACAGATACGCAGTATTTT.

This rearrangement joins TRBV5-1 to TRBJ2-3, with D perhaps TRBD1 or TRBD2 (6 bases each). The CDR3 runs 16 residues. Per the germline V gene, CDR1 is SGHRS and CDR2 is YFSETQ. V gave up 0 bases and J gave up 1 base, with 12 bases separating them. The CDR3 is CASSLGGARGTDTQYF. The CDR3 coding sequence is TGCGCCAGCAGCTTGGGGGGGGCTCGGGGCACAGATACGCAGTATTTT.

This clonotype was seen at least ten times. The rearrangement joins TRBV15 to TRBJ1-5; D not certain. The germline V gene encodes CDR1 LNHNV and CDR2 YYDKDF (reference sequence). The CDR3 covers 16 residues. Trimming removed 5 bases from V and 2 bases from J, with 16 bases in between. CDR3 loop: CATSGSLGGGNQPQHF. CDR3 nucleotides: TGTGCCACCAGCGGGTCTTTGGGTGGGGGCAATCAGCCCCAGCATTTT.

Here the CDR3 reads CASSQEGWQGTGELFF. The CDR3 nucleotides are TGCGCCAGCAGCCAAGAAGGATGGCAGGGAACCGGGGAGCTGTTTTTT. The chain joins TRBV4-1 to TRBJ2-2; D possibly corresponds to TRBD1 (5 bases). This CDR3 is built from 16 residues. CDR1 MGHRA and CDR2 YSYEKL come from the germline V gene. V was clipped by 0 bases and J by 5 bases, with 13 bases between them.

There are a few counts of this clonotype. This chain connects TRBV6-2 or TRBV6-3 to TRBJ1-1; a weak D match, TRBD1 (5 bases). This CDR3 comprises 17 residues. Germline values: CDR1 MNHEY, CDR2 SVGEGT. The V end was cut by 0 bases, the J end by 1 base, with 15 bases between. The CDR3 coding sequence is TGTGCCAGCAGTTACTCGATCCACCGGGGCTGGAACACTGAAGCTTTCTTT. As protein: CASSYSIHRGWNTEAFF.

This clonotype was seen more than once but under ten times. This rearrangement joins TRBV4-1 to TRBJ1-1; D not certain. Per germline, CDR1 MGHRA and CDR2 YSYEKL. CDR3 length: 15 residues. V lost 0 bases and J 1 base, leaving 9 bases between the germline ends. The CDR3 bases are TGCGCCAGCAGCCAAGAGTGGGTTTCGAACACTGAAGCTTTCTTT. Translating gives CASSQEWVSNTEAFF.

This clonotype was recorded a few times. This sequence joins TRBV7-8 and TRBJ1-4; D ambiguous. V was pared by 4 bases and J by 2 bases, with 14 bases between. Per the germline V gene, CDR1 is SGHVS and CDR2 is FQNEAQ. The length of the CDR3 is 16 residues. This CDR3 is CASSSYKGVTNEKLFF. CDR3 DNA: TGTGCCAGCAGCTCGTATAAGGGTGTTACTAATGAAAAACTGTTTTTT.

This clonotype was recorded at least ten times. The chain employs TRBV7-2 and TRBJ1-5; D ambiguous. Trimming pared 5 bases from V and 7 bases from J, leaving 9 bases between. Germline CDR1 is SGHTA and CDR2 is FQGNSA. This CDR3 is 12 amino acids long. This chain's CDR3 is CASSAIGQPQHF. CDR3 sequence (DNA): TGTGCCAGCAGCGCGATCGGCCAGCCCCAGCATTTT.

The rearrangement joins TRBV6-5 to TRBJ2-3; 12 nucleotides line up with TRBD2. With V trimmed by 5 bases and J by 1 base, 1 base remained unmatched. Germline-derived CDR1 and CDR2 are MNHEY and SVGAGI. There are 15 residues in the CDR3. CDR3 bases: TGTGCCAGCAGTCTAGCGGGGGGGCGCACAGATACGCAGTATTTT. Translating gives CASSLAGGRTDTQYF.

The chain has TRBV4-1 and TRBJ1-4; D ambiguous. CDR1 and CDR2 from the germline V gene are MGHRA and YSYEKL. The CDR3 runs 14 residues. V was clipped by 1 base and J by 7 bases, with 10 bases between them. CDR3 nucleotides: TGCGCCAGCAGCCAAGGTGGCGTCGGTGAAAAACTGTTTTTT. Encoded protein: CASSQGGVGEKLFF.

This clonotype was found a few times. The CDR3 DNA reads TGCGCCAGCAGCTTGGGGGGCGATGGCACTGAAGCTTTCTTT. As protein: CASSLGGDGTEAFF. J is TRBJ1-1 and V is TRBV5-1, with D tentatively TRBD1 (5 bases). The CDR3 consists of 14 residues. Trimming removed 0 bases at V and 4 bases at J, with 10 bases between. The germline V gene has CDR1 SGHRS and CDR2 YFSETQ.

This clonotype was recorded at least ten times. This sequence joins TRBV20-1 and TRBJ1-1; D unclear. V lost 6 bases and J lost 3, with 8 bases in between. Germline V CDR1 and CDR2: DFQATT, SNEGSKA (reference sequence). This CDR3 contains 11 residues. CDR3 nucleotide sequence: TGCAGTGCAAGGGTCTACACTGAAGCTTTCTTT. It yields the protein CSARVYTEAFF.

In its sample, this clonotype was seen a few times. The CDR3 DNA follows: TGTGCCAGTAGTCTCTCCGGGTGGCCCCAGCATTTT. Translation: CASSLSGWPQHF. The chain links TRBV19 to TRBJ1-5; D is unresolved. Germline CDR1 and CDR2: LNHDA and SQIVND (reference sequence). The CDR3 loop spans 12 amino acids. Trimming took 5 bases from V and 9 from J, leaving 11 bases between them. The variable domain in full, completed from reference TRBV19 and TRBJ1-5, reads DGGITQSPKYLFRKEGQNVTLSCEQNLNHDAMYWYRQDPGQGLRLIYYSQIVNDFQKGDIAEGYSVSREKKESFPLTVTSAQKNPTAFYLCASSLSGWPQHFGDGTRLSIL.

The chain is built from TRBV4-2 and TRBJ2-7, with 7 bases lining up with TRBD1. The germline V gene has CDR1 LGHNA and CDR2 YNFKEQ. Germline trimming cut 6 bases from V and 3 bases from J; bases unmatched to any gene: 14. The CDR3 has 16 amino acids. CDR3 nucleotide sequence: TGTGCCAGCAGTCCTCGAGTTCGACAGGGCGGCTACGAGCAGTACTTC. Translated: CASSPRVRQGGYEQYF.